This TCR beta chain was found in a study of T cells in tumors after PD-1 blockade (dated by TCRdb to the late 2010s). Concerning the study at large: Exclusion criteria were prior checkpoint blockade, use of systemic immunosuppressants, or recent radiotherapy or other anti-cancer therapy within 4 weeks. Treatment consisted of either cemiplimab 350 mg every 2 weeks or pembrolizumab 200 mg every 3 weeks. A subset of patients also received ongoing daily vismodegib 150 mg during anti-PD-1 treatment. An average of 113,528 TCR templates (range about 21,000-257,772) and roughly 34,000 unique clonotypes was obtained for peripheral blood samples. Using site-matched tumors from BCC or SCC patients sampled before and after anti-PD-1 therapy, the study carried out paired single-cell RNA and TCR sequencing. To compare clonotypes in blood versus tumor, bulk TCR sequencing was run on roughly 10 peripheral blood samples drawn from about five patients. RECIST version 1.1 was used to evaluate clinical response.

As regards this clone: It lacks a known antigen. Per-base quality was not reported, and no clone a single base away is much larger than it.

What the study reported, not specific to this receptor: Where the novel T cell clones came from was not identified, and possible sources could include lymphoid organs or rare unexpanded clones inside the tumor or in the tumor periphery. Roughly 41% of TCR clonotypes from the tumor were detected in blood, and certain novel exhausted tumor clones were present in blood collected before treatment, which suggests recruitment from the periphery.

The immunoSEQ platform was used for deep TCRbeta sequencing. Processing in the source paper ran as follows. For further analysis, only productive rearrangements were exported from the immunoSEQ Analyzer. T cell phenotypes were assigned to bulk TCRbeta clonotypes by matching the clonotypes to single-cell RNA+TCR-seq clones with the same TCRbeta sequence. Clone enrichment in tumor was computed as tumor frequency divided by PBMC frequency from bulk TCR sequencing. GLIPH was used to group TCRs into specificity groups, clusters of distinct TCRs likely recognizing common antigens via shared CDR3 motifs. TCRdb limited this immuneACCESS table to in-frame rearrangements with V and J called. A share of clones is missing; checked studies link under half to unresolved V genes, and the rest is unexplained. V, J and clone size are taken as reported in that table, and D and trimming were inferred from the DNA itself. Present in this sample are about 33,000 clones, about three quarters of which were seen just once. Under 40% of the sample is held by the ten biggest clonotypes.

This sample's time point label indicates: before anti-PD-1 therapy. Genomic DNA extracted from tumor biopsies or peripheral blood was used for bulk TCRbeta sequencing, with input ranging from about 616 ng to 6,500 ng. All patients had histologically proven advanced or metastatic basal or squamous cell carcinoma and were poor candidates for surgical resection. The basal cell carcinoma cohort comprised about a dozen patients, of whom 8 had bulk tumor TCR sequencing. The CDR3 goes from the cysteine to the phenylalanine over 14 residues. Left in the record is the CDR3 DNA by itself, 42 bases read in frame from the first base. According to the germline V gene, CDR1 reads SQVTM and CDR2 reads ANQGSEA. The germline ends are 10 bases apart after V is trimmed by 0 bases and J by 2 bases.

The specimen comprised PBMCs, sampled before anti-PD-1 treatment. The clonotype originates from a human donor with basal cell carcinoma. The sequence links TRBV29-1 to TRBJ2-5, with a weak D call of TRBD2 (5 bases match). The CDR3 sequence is CSVEDRRLQETQYF. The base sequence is TGCAGCGTTGAAGATCGGAGGCTTCAAGAGACCCAGTACTTC.